These 5 T cell receptor beta chains originate from one sample sequenced in a study of response to subunit inactivated influenza vaccine. Using its own MiXCR run on the RT-PCR reads, TCRdb lists one record per CDR3 protein. The sample gives about 300,000 distinct CDR3 sequences, 20% to 25% of which show up once; approximately 10% is in the top ten. This specimen consisted of PBMCs from blood, obtained 21 months after vaccination. Source of these receptors: a man aged 50-75 years who received an inactivated influenza vaccine.

The sample holds a few counts of this clonotype. This chain uses TRBV5-1 with TRBJ2-7; the D is unclear. This CDR3 is built from 13 residues. Trimming removed 0 bases from V and 3 bases from J, with 7 bases in between. Germline V lookup: CDR1 SGHRS, CDR2 YFSETQ. CDR3: CASSLGLNYEQYF. The CDR3 region has the DNA TGCGCCAGCAGCTTGGGGCTGAACTACGAGCAGTACTTC.

This rearrangement joins TRBV12-3 or TRBV12-4 to TRBJ2-5; possibly TRBD2 for D (5 bases). The CDR3 loop spans 11 amino acids. The V end lost 10 bases, the J end lost 5 bases, and 11 bases lay between the germline ends. This CDR3 is CATRRGETQYF. CDR3 DNA sequence: TGTGCCACCAGGAGAGGGGAGACCCAGTACTTC.

This clonotype was detected many times. V is TRBV5-1 and J is TRBJ1-1, with D possibly TRBD1 on 6 matching bases. Germline CDR1 and CDR2: SGHRS and YFSETQ. This CDR3 spans 14 amino acids. The V and J ends lost 4 bases and 5 bases respectively, with 15 bases between them. The CDR3: CASSPRPGVTEAFF. The CDR3, as DNA: TGCGCCAGCAGCCCCCGACCAGGGGTAACTGAAGCTTTCTTT.

The table lists this clonotype with a few counts. J is TRBJ1-1 and V is TRBV6-1; D gene unclear. With 1 base removed from V and 10 bases from J, the gap between germline ends came to 13 bases. There are 13 residues in the CDR3. Germline loops: CDR1 MNHNS, CDR2 SASEGT. DNA of the CDR3: TGTGCCAGCAGTGAAGGGGGAGGGTACGGAGCTTTCTTT. It yields the protein CASSEGGGYGAFF.

A few counts support this clonotype. The junction does not match germline at one end; this may be a read error. V usage is TRBV20-1 and J usage is TRBJ1-6, with a possible D match to TRBD1 (5 bases). CDR1 DFQATT and CDR2 SNEGSKA come from the germline V gene (reference sequence). The CDR3 sequence is 10 residues long. CDR3 sequence: CSARGPPAIF. The CDR3 DNA sequence: TGCAGTGCTAGGGGACCTCCGGCGATTTTT.